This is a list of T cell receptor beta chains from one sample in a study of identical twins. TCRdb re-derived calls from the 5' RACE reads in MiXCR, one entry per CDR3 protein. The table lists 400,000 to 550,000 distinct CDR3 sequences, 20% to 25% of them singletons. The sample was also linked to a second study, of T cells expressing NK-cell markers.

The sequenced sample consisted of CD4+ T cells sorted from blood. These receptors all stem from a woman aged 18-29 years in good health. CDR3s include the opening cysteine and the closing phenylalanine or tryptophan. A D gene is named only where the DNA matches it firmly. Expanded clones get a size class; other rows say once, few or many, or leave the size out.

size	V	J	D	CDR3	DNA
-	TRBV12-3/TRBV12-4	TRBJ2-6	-	CASSLRGVGGANVLTF	TGTGCCAGCAGTTTAAGGGGGGTGGGTGGGGCCAACGTCCTGACTTTC
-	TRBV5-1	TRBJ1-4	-	CASSYGAAHNEKLFF	TGCGCCAGCAGCTATGGGGCAGCTCACAATGAAAAACTGTTTTTT
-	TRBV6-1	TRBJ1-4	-	CASRTYRARGEKLFF	TGTGCCAGCAGGACCTACAGGGCTCGAGGTGAAAAACTGTTTTTT
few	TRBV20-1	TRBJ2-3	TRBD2	CCARDRLAGGVTDTQYF	TGCTGTGCTAGAGATCGGCTAGCGGGAGGCGTGACAGATACGCAGTATTTT
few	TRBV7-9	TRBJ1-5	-	CASSAREEPQHF	TGTGCCAGCAGCGCCCGTGAAGAGCCCCAGCATTTT
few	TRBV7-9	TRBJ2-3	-	CASSFEYF	TGTGCCAGCAGCTTCGAGTATTTT
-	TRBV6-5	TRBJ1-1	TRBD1	CASNLGQRNTEAFF	TGTGCCAGCAATTTGGGACAGAGGAACACTGAAGCTTTCTTT
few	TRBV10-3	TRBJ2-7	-	CAISDRVGVYEQYF	TGTGCCATCAGTGACAGGGTTGGTGTCTACGAGCAGTACTTC
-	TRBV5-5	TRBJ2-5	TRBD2	CASSGISGSGETQYF	TGTGCCAGCAGCGGCATTAGCGGGTCCGGGGAGACCCAGTACTTC
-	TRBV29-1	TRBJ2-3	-	CSGGQLGTDTQYF	TGCAGCGGAGGACAGCTCGGCACAGATACGCAGTATTTT
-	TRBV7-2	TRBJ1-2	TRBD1	CASSVIWDRDAGYTF	TGTGCCAGCAGCGTGATATGGGACAGGGACGCTGGCTACACCTTC
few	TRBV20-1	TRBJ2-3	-	CSASPPMGGTQYF	TGCAGTGCTAGCCCCCCGATGGGAGGTACGCAGTATTTT
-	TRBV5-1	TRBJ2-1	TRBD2	CASSLARGGPNEQFF	TGCGCCAGCAGCTTGGCCCGGGGGGGGCCCAATGAGCAGTTCTTC
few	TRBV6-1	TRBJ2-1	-	CASRGGFLNSYNEQFF	TGTGCCAGCAGAGGAGGGTTTCTTAACTCCTACAATGAGCAGTTCTTC
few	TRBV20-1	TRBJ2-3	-	CSARGPTGHTDTQYF	TGCAGTGCTAGAGGCCCTACCGGCCACACAGATACGCAGTATTTT
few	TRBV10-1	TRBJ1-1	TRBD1	CASSRGTGHTEAFF	TGCGCCAGCAGTCGGGGGACAGGGCACACTGAAGCTTTCTTT
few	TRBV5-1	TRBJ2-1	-	CASSRYGGGPYNEQFF	TGCGCCAGCAGCCGTTACGGGGGAGGCCCCTACAATGAGCAGTTCTTC
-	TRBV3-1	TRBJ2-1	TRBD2	CASVASGGSYNEQFF	TGTGCCAGCGTCGCTAGCGGGGGTTCCTACAATGAGCAGTTCTTC
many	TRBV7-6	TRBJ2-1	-	CASSLAPSSGSYNEQFF	TGTGCCAGCAGCTTGGCCCCCTCCTCTGGGTCTTACAATGAGCAGTTCTTC
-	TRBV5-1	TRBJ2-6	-	CASREPGANVLTF	TGCGCCAGCAGGGAGCCTGGGGCCAACGTCCTGACTTTC
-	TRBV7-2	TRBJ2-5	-	CASSQRQRGETQYF	TGTGCCAGCAGCCAGCGGCAGAGAGGAGAGACCCAGTACTTC
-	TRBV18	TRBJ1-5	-	CASSPGLDQPQHF	TGTGCCAGCTCACCCGGACTAGATCAGCCCCAGCATTTT
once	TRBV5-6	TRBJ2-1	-	CASSPWARINEQFF	TGTGCCAGCAGCCCTTGGGCCAGAATTAATGAGCAGTTCTTC
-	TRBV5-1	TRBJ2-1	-	CASSLSKRDEQFF	TGCGCCAGCAGCTTGAGCAAGCGCGATGAGCAGTTCTTC
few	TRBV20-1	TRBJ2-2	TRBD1	CSAEQGATTGELFF	TGCAGTGCCGAACAGGGGGCAACGACCGGGGAGCTGTTTTTT
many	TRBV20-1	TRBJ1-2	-	CSARGVGTNLYGYTF	TGCAGTGCTAGAGGTGTAGGGACAAACCTTTATGGCTACACCTTC
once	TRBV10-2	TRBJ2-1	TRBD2	CASSELTSGRGEQFF	TGCGCCAGCAGTGAGTTGACTAGCGGCCGGGGTGAGCAGTTCTTC
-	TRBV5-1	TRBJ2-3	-	CASSLVTLSTDTQYF	TGCGCCAGCAGCTTGGTCACGCTGAGCACAGATACGCAGTATTTT
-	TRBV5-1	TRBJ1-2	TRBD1	CASRTDRNYGYTF	TGCGCCAGCAGAACGGACAGGAACTATGGCTACACCTTC